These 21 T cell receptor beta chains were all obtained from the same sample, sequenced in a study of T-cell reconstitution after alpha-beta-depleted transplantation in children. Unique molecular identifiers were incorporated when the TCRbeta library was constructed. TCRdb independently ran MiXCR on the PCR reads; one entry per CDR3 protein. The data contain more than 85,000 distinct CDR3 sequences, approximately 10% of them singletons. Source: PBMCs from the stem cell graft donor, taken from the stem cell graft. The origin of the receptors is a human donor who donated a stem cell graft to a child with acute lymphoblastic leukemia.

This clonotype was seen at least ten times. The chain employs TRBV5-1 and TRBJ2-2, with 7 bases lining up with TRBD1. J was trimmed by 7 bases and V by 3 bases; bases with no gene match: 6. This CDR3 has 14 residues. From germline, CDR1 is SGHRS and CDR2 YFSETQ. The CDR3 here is CASSSGRQGGELFF. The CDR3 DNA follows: TGCGCCAGCAGCTCGGGACGACAGGGCGGGGAGCTGTTTTTT. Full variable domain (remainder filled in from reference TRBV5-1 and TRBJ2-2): KAGVTQTPRYLIKTRGQQVTLSCSPISGHRSVSWYQQTPGQGLQFLFEYFSETQRNKGNFPGRFSGRQFSNSRSEMNVSTLELGDSALYLCASSSGRQGGELFFGEGSRLTVL.

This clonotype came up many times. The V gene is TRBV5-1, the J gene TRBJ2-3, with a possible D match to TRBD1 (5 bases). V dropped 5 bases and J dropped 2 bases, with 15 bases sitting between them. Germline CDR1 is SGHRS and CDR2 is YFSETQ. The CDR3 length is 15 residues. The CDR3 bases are TGCGCCAGCAGTCCCGTGTGGGGCCTCACAGATACGCAGTATTTT. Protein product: CASSPVWGLTDTQYF.

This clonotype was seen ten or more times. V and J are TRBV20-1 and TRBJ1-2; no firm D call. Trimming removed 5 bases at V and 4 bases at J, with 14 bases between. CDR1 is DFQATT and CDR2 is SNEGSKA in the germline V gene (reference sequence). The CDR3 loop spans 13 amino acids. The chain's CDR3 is CSARVLGFYGYTF. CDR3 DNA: TGCAGTGCTCGGGTGTTAGGGTTCTATGGCTACACCTTC.

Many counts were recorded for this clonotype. The CDR3 spells CSVDQTQKETQYF. The CDR3 DNA is TGCAGCGTCGACCAGACGCAAAAAGAGACCCAGTACTTC. The chain recombines TRBV29-1 with TRBJ2-5; D call uncertain. Germline V gives CDR1 SQVTM, CDR2 ANQGSEA. V gave up 6 bases and J gave up 3 bases, with 14 bases separating them. The CDR3 extends over 13 amino acids. The complete variable domain, with remaining parts taken from reference TRBV29-1 and TRBJ2-5, reads SAVISQKPSRDICQRGTSLTIQCQVDSQVTMMFWYRQQPGQSLTLIATANQGSEATYESGFVIDKFPISRPNLTFSTLTVSNMSPEDSSIYLCSVDQTQKETQYFGPGTRLLVL.

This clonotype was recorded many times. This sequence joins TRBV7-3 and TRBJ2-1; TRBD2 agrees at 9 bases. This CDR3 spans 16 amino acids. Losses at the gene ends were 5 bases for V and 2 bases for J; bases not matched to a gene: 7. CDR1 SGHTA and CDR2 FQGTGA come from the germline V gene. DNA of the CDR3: TGTGCCAGCAGCGCCGAGACTAGCGGAACCTACAATGAGCAGTTCTTC. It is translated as CASSAETSGTYNEQFF.

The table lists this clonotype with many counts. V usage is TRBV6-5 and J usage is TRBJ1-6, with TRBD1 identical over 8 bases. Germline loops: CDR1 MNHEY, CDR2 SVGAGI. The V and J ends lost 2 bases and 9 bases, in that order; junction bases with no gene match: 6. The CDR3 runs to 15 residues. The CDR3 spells CASSYEAGGGSPLHF. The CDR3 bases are TGTGCCAGCAGTTACGAAGCAGGGGGCGGTTCACCCCTCCACTTT.

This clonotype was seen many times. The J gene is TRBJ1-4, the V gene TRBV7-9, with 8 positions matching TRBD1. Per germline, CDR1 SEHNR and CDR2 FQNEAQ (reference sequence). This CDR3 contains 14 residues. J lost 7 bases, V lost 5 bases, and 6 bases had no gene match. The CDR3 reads CASSRQGLGEKLFF. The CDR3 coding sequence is TGTGCCAGCAGCCGACAGGGGCTGGGTGAAAAACTGTTTTTT.

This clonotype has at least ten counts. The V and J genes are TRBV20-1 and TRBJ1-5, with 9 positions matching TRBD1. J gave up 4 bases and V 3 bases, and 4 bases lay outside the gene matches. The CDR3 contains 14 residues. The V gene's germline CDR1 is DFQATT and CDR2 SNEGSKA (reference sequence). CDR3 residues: CSASWTGENQPQHF. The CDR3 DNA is TGCAGTGCTAGCTGGACAGGGGAGAATCAGCCCCAGCATTTT.

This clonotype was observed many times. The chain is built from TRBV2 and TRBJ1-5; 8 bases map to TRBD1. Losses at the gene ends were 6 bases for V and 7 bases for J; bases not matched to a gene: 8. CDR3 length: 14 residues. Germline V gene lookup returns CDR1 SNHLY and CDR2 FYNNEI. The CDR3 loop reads CASSAGQGDQPQHF. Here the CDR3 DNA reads TGTGCCAGCAGCGCCGGACAGGGAGACCAGCCCCAGCATTTT.

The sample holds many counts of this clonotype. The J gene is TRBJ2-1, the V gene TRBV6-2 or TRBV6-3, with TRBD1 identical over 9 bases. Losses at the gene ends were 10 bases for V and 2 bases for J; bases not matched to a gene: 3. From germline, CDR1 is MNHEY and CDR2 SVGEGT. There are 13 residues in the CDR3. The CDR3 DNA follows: TGTGCCACCAGGGACAGGGCCTACAATGAGCAGTTCTTC. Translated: CATRDRAYNEQFF.

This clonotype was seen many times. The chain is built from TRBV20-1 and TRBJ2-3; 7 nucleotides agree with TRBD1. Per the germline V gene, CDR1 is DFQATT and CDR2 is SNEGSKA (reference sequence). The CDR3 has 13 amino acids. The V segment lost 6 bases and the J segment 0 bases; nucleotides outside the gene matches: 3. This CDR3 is CSAVTGSTDTQYF. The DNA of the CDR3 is TGCAGTGCCGTGACAGGGAGCACAGATACGCAGTATTTT.

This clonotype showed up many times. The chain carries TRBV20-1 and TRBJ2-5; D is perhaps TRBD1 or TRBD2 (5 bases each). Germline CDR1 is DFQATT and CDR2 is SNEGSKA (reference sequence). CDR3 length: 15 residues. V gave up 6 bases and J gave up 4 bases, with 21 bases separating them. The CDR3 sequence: CSAGADGLARETQYF. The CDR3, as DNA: TGCAGTGCAGGGGCTGACGGACTGGCTAGAGAGACCCAGTACTTC.

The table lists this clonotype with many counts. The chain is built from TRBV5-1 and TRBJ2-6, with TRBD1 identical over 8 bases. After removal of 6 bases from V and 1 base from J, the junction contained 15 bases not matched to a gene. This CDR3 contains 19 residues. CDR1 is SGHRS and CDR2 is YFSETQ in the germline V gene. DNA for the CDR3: TGCGCCAGCATCCAAAATCCGGGACAGGAATTATCTGGGGCCAACGTCCTGACTTTC. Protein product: CASIQNPGQELSGANVLTF.

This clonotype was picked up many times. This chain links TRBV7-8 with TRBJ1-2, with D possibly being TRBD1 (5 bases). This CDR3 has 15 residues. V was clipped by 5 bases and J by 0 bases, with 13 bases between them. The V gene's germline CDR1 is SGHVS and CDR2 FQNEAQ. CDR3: CASSRRGGANYGYTF. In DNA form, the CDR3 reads TGTGCCAGCAGCCGTCGGGGGGGGGCTAACTATGGCTACACCTTC.

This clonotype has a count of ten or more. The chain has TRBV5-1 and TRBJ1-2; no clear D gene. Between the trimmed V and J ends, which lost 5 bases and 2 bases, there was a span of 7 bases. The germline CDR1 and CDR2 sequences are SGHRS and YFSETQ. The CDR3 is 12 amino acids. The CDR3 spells CASSRENYGYTF. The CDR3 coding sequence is TGCGCCAGCAGTCGGGAAAACTATGGCTACACCTTC. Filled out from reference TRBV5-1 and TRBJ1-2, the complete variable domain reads KAGVTQTPRYLIKTRGQQVTLSCSPISGHRSVSWYQQTPGQGLQFLFEYFSETQRNKGNFPGRFSGRQFSNSRSEMNVSTLELGDSALYLCASSRENYGYTFGSGTRLTVV.

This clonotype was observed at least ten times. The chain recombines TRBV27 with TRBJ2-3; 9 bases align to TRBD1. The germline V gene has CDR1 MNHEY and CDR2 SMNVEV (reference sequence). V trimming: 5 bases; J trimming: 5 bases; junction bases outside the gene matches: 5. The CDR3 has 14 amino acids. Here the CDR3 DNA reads TGTGCCAGCAGTAACAGGGGGCGAGTAGATACGCAGTATTTT. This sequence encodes CASSNRGRVDTQYF.

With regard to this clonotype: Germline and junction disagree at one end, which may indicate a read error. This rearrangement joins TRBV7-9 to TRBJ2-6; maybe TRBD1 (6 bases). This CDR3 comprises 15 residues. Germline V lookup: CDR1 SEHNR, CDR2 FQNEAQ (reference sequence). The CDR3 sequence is CASSRGDIGANGLTF. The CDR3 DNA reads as TGTGCCAGCAGCCGTGGGGACATTGGGGCCAACGGCCTGACTTTC.

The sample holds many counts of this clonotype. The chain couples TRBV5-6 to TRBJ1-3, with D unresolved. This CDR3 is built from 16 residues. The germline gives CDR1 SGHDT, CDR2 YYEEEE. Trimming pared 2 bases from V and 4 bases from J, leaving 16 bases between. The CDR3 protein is CASSFFRAQPGNTIYF. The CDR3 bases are TGTGCCAGCAGCTTCTTTAGGGCGCAACCCGGAAACACCATATATTTT.

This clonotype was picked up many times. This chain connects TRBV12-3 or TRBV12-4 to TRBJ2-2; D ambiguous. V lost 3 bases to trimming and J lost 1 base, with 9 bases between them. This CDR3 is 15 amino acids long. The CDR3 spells CASSLVSGNTGELFF. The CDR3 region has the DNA TGTGCCAGCAGTTTGGTTTCAGGGAACACCGGGGAGCTGTTTTTT.

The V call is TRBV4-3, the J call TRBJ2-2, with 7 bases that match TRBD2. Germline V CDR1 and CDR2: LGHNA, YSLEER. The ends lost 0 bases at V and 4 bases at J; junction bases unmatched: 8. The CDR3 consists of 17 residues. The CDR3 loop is CASSQERWEGRTGELFF. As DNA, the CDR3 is TGCGCCAGCAGCCAAGAGCGGTGGGAGGGTCGCACCGGGGAGCTGTTTTTT.

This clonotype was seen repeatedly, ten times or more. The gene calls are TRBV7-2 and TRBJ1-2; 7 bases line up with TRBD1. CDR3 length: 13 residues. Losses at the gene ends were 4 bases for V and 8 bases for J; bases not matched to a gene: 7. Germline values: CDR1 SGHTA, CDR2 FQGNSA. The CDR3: CASSSGQAGGYTF. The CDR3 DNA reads TGTGCCAGCAGCTCAGGACAGGCGGGGGGCTACACCTTC.